These T cell receptor beta chains were read from a single sample in a study of blood T cell repertoires in COVID-19. Sequencing was performed with immunoSEQ multiplex PCR; in TCRdb, only in-frame clones are kept and a portion is missing. The table shows approximately 140,000 clones, with around 82% occurring only once. The source material was PBMCs or T cells enriched from blood (not recorded which). The source of these receptors is a man aged 35 to 55 with acute COVID-19. The CDR3 runs from the conserved cysteine through the conserved F or W. The D gene is left open where the match is weak. For some rows the clone size is stated as once, few or many, or as a class when expanded; others skip it.

>TRBV28|TRBJ1-3|.|TRBD1
CASWQTGEVSGNTIYF
TGTGCCAGCTGGCAGACAGGGGAAGTCTCTGGAAACACCATATATTTT
>TRBV18|TRBJ1-2|.|.
CASSQRDTAYGYTF
TGTGCCAGCTCACAACGGGACACCGCCTATGGCTACACCTTC
>TRBV28|TRBJ1-6|.|.
CASSPETTSNNSPLHF
TGTGCCAGCAGTCCGGAAACGACAAGTAATAATTCACCCCTCCACTTT
>TRBV18|TRBJ2-1|.|.
CASSLTGFREQFF
TGTGCCAGCTCGCTCACAGGGTTTCGTGAGCAGTTCTTC
>TRBV4-1|TRBJ2-1|once|TRBD2
CASSQGRVRLGTSGRSEQFF
TGCGCCAGCAGCCAAGGCCGGGTCCGGCTTGGGACTAGCGGGAGGAGTGAGCAGTTCTTC
>TRBV28|TRBJ2-1|.|.
CASSLKPRGQFF
TGTGCCAGCAGTTTAAAGCCCCGGGGGCAGTTCTTC
>TRBV30|TRBJ2-7|few|.
CAGSPGAGGGEQYF
TGTGCGGGCAGTCCGGGGGCAGGGGGAGGCGAGCAGTACTTC
>TRBV6-5|TRBJ1-1|.|TRBD1
CASSPSRGQGTEAFF
TGTGCCAGCAGTCCGAGTAGGGGACAGGGGACTGAAGCTTTCTTT
>TRBV10-1|TRBJ1-5|.|.
CASSESRLAWGNQPQHF
TGCGCCAGCAGTGAGAGTCGTTTAGCCTGGGGCAATCAGCCCCAGCATTTT
>TRBV24-1|TRBJ2-2|.|TRBD1
CATTGQGDTGELFF
TGTGCCACCACTGGACAGGGGGACACCGGGGAGCTGTTTTTT
>TRBV10-3|TRBJ1-1|.|.
CAISEMEGMNTEAFF
TGTGCCATCAGTGAGATGGAGGGGATGAACACTGAAGCTTTCTTT
>TRBV6-5|TRBJ1-1|once|.
CASSTLLENTEAFF
TGTGCCAGCAGTACCCTTTTAGAGAACACTGAAGCTTTCTTT
>TRBV5-4|TRBJ2-1|.|TRBD2
CASSFGLAGVSTYNEQFF
TGTGCCAGCAGCTTCGGACTAGCGGGAGTCTCCACCTACAATGAGCAGTTCTTC
>TRBV6-5|TRBJ1-1|.|TRBD1
CASRRTGGGEAFF
TGTGCCAGCAGGCGGACAGGGGGCGGTGAAGCTTTCTTT
>TRBV2|TRBJ1-6|.|TRBD1
CASSPPGQGNSPLHF
TGTGCCAGCAGTCCACCGGGACAGGGGAATTCACCCCTCCACTTT
>TRBV6-2/TRBV6-3|TRBJ1-2|.|TRBD1
CASSLTGDYGYTF
TGTGCCAGCAGTTTGACAGGGGACTATGGCTACACCTTC
>TRBV2|TRBJ1-2|few|TRBD1
CASTGGGRGYTF
TGTGCCAGCACAGGGGGAGGTCGGGGCTACACCTTC
>TRBV6-5|TRBJ2-1|.|TRBD2
CASRTSGRQTEQFF
TGTGCCAGCAGGACTAGCGGGAGACAAACTGAGCAGTTCTTC
>TRBV7-2|TRBJ1-5|.|.
CASSPDRNSNQPQHF
TGTGCCAGCAGTCCAGACAGGAATAGCAATCAGCCCCAGCATTTT
>TRBV5-8|TRBJ2-5|.|TRBD2
CASSPGLAGGETQYF
TGTGCCAGCAGCCCAGGACTAGCGGGAGGTGAGACCCAGTACTTC
>TRBV2|TRBJ1-2|.|.
CASSEARPESYGYTF
TGTGCCAGCAGTGAAGCGCGGCCAGAAAGCTATGGCTACACCTTC
>TRBV9|TRBJ1-1|.|.
CASSWTVNTEAFF
TGTGCCAGCAGCTGGACAGTCAACACTGAAGCTTTCTTT
>TRBV19|TRBJ1-5|.|TRBD1
CASGDSSDQPQHF
TGTGCCAGCGGGGACAGTAGCGATCAGCCCCAGCATTTT
>TRBV18|TRBJ1-2|once|TRBD1
CASSPGQGRHGYTF
TGTGCCAGCTCACCTGGACAGGGGAGGCATGGCTACACCTTC
>TRBV9|TRBJ1-1|.|.
CASSPGTPEEAFF
TGTGCCAGCAGCCCAGGGACACCTGAAGAAGCTTTCTTT
>TRBV19|TRBJ2-1|.|TRBD2
CASSIRLAGGGVNEQFF
TGTGCCAGTAGTATACGGCTAGCGGGGGGTGGGGTCAATGAGCAGTTCTTC
>TRBV19|TRBJ1-5|.|.
CASSKAEGHGNQPQHF
TGTGCCAGTAGTAAGGCGGAAGGACACGGCAATCAGCCCCAGCATTTT
>TRBV19|TRBJ2-1|.|TRBD1
CASTGAWIGEQFF
TGTGCCTCTACAGGGGCTTGGATTGGTGAGCAGTTCTTC
>TRBV7-2|TRBJ2-2|.|TRBD2
CASSLLPASGSSGELFF
TGTGCCAGCAGCTTACTTCCGGCTAGCGGGAGTTCCGGGGAGCTGTTTTTT
>TRBV6-5|TRBJ1-1|.|.
CASSHRVYTEAFF
TGTGCCAGCAGCCACAGGGTCTACACTGAAGCTTTCTTT
>TRBV7-9|TRBJ1-2|few|.
CASSLYGQSHYGYTF
TGTGCCAGCAGCCTTTATGGACAGTCTCACTATGGCTACACCTTC
>TRBV5-4|TRBJ1-6|.|.
CASSFGGQTSPLHF
TGTGCCAGCAGCTTTGGCGGACAGACTTCACCCCTCCACTTT
>TRBV30|TRBJ2-1|.|.
CAWSGGERDEQFF
TGTGCCTGGAGTGGGGGGGAAAGGGATGAGCAGTTCTTC
>TRBV27|TRBJ2-3|.|.
CASSPWDSTDTQYF
TGTGCCAGCAGTCCCTGGGACTCCACAGATACGCAGTATTTT
>TRBV3-1/TRBV3-2|TRBJ2-3|.|TRBD1
CASSQMTGDTQYF
TGTGCCAGCAGCCAAATGACAGGGGATACGCAGTATTTT
>TRBV6-5|TRBJ2-1|.|.
CASSYGGSYAEQFF
TGTGCCAGCAGTTACGGGGGCAGTTATGCTGAGCAGTTCTTC
>TRBV7-8|TRBJ2-7|.|.
CASSVSVVGTYEQYF
TGTGCCAGCAGCGTTAGCGTGGTTGGGACCTACGAGCAGTACTTC
>TRBV6-5|TRBJ1-2|.|TRBD1
CASSYVLGQIYYGYTF
TGTGCCAGCAGTTACGTCCTGGGACAGATTTACTATGGCTACACCTTC
>TRBV19|TRBJ2-1|.|.
CASQQGLSSYNEQFF
TGTGCCAGTCAACAGGGTCTTAGCTCCTACAATGAGCAGTTCTTC